The sample holds many counts of the clone carrying this T cell receptor beta chain. This entry belongs to a study of regulatory T cells in long-lasting Graves disease. CDR3 regions were amplified by Arm-PCR using iRepertoire HTBI primers to build TCR beta libraries. In TCRdb, the multiplex PCR reads were re-called with MiXCR into one record per CDR3 protein. The sample comprises more than 300,000 distinct CDR3 sequences, roughly 16% of which are singletons, and 20% to 25% rests with the top ten. Time point in this sample: newly diagnosed GD, antithyroid drugs for less than 3 months. Preparation of the TCR library used RNA extracted from PBMCs. These same data were also listed under a study on T cells in Graves' hyperthyroidism and ophthalmopathy.

The source was peripheral blood mononuclear cells (PBMCs), collected at new diagnosis, from a patient treated with antithyroid drugs. This clonotype was obtained from a young woman with Graves disease.

The CDR3 is CASSPDRGLGPQHF. CDR3 sequence (DNA): TGTGCCAGCAGCCCCGACAGGGGCCTTGGGCCCCAGCATTTT. The chain has TRBV5-5 and TRBJ1-5, with 8 bases that match TRBD1. This CDR3 contains 14 residues. CDR1 and CDR2 from the germline V gene are SGHKS and YYEKEE (reference sequence). J was trimmed by 9 bases and V by 4 bases; bases with no gene match: 9. Drawing the rest from reference TRBV5-5 and TRBJ1-5, the complete variable domain is DAGVTQSPTHLIKTRGQQVTLRCSPISGHKSVSWYQQVLGQGPQFIFQYYEKEERGRGNFPDRFSARQFPNYSSELNVNALLLGDSALYLCASSPDRGLGPQHFGDGTRLSIL.